The 9 T cell receptor beta chains listed next were all sequenced from one sample in a study of blood T cell repertoires in COVID-19. Libraries were prepared by immunoSEQ multiplex PCR; TCRdb keeps only in-frame clonotypes and omits some of them. Among over 90,000 clones listed, around 87% were seen once. The sample taken for sequencing was peripheral blood. The source is a man aged 45-65 years with active or convalescent COVID-19.

The J gene is TRBJ2-7, the V gene TRBV5-1; the match to TRBD1 covers 10 bases. Germline loops: CDR1 SGHRS, CDR2 YFSETQ. V lost 0 bases to trimming and J lost 5 bases; unmatched junction nucleotides: 2. The CDR3 has 14 amino acids. The CDR3 loop is CASSLDGTGDEQYV. CDR3 DNA sequence: TGCGCCAGCAGCTTGGATGGGACAGGGGACGAGCAGTACGTC.

This chain uses TRBV5-4 with TRBJ1-5; TRBD1 aligns across 9 bases. Trimming at V came to 4 bases and at J to 4 bases, leaving 6 bases not matched to a gene. Germline V gives CDR1 SGHNT, CDR2 YYREEE (reference sequence). This CDR3 has 15 residues. This CDR3 is CASSPGTGLNQPQHF. The CDR3 bases are TGTGCCAGCAGCCCGGGGACAGGGCTAAATCAGCCCCAGCATTTT.

The chain carries TRBV7-9 and TRBJ2-5, with D maybe TRBD1 (6 bases). The V gene lost 4 bases and the J gene lost 3 bases, with 18 bases spanning the gap. In germline, CDR1 is SEHNR, CDR2 FQNEAQ (reference sequence). The CDR3 loop spans 16 amino acids. The CDR3 reads CASSSLAYREKETQYF. The CDR3 DNA sequence: TGTGCCAGCAGCTCCCTCGCTTACAGGGAGAAAGAGACCCAGTACTTC.

The genes are TRBV25-1 and TRBJ1-6; the D gene is possibly TRBD1 (5 bases). The germline CDR1 and CDR2 sequences are MGHDK and SYGVNS. The CDR3 has 14 residues. V shed 2 bases and J shed 5 bases, with 7 bases lying between them. The CDR3 here is CASSEQGNNSPLHF. CDR3 DNA sequence: TGTGCCAGCAGTGAACAGGGAAATAATTCACCCCTCCACTTT.

This chain links TRBV28 with TRBJ1-5; D call uncertain. The CDR3 covers 16 residues. Germline V gene lookup returns CDR1 MDHEN and CDR2 SYDVKM. Trimming removed 3 bases from V and 6 bases from J, with 18 bases in between. The CDR3 is CASSFSTRGVGQPQHF. The CDR3 nucleotides are TGTGCCAGCAGTTTCTCCACACGGGGAGTCGGTCAGCCCCAGCATTTT.

The J gene is TRBJ1-3, the V gene TRBV30; no clear D gene. In germline, CDR1 is GTSNPN, CDR2 SVGIG (reference sequence). V lost 5 bases to trimming and J lost 3 bases, with 8 bases between them. The CDR3 loop spans 12 amino acids. The CDR3 DNA is TGTGCCTGGCGGACTGTTGGAAACACCATATATTTT. Encoded protein: CAWRTVGNTIYF.

J is TRBJ2-1 and V is TRBV24-1; 7 bases match TRBD1. With V trimmed by 2 bases and J by 4 bases, 1 base remained unmatched. The CDR3 totals 14 residues. Germline CDR1 and CDR2: KGHDR and SFDVKD. The CDR3 DNA reads as TGTGCCACCAGTGATTGGGACAGTTACAATGAGCAGTTCTTC. Amino acids: CATSDWDSYNEQFF.

The V gene is TRBV19, the J gene TRBJ2-3, with D possibly matching TRBD2 (7 bases). The CDR3 extends over 16 amino acids. V was shortened by 3 bases and J by 5 bases, with 18 bases between the two germline ends. Germline V gene lookup returns CDR1 LNHDA and CDR2 SQIVND (reference sequence). The CDR3 DNA sequence: TGTGCCAGTAGTATCTCTCCCCGGGGGGCCGGAGATACGCAGTATTTT. This encodes CASSISPRGAGDTQYF.

This sequence joins TRBV30 and TRBJ1-6; tentatively, D is TRBD1 (5 bases). The CDR3 runs 13 residues. Germline loops: CDR1 GTSNPN, CDR2 SVGIG (reference sequence). Trimming removed 4 bases at V and 6 bases at J, with 10 bases between. The CDR3 nucleotides are TGTGCCTGGACGGGGGGTACTAATTCACCCCTCCACTTT. It specifies CAWTGGTNSPLHF.